These 25 T cell receptor beta chains were all obtained from the same sample, sequenced in a study of CD8+ T cells in alopecia areata. It was cDNA, reverse transcribed from extracted RNA, that served as the sequencing template. Assay: immunoSEQ multiplex PCR; the TCRdb copy retains only in-frame clones and omits some. The sample carries over 150,000 clones, roughly three fifths recorded once. Treatment specified: oral pan-JAK inhibitor, 5-10 mg twice daily. The starting material was CD4+ T cells sorted from blood, obtained at week 4, from a patient treated with tofacitinib. These receptors all come from a human donor with alopecia areata.

The chain has TRBV5-1 and TRBJ2-3; D may be TRBD2 (5 bases). Trimming removed 1 base from V and 3 bases from J, with 6 bases in between. The CDR3 runs to 13 residues. Germline V gives CDR1 SGHRS, CDR2 YFSETQ. The CDR3 DNA reads TGCGCCAGCAGCTTGCGGGGAACAGATACGCAGTATTTT. This translates into CASSLRGTDTQYF.

The CDR3 nucleotides read TGTGCCTCCAAGGGGGACGGGAACACCGGGGAGCTGTTTTTT. Its protein is CASKGDGNTGELFF. The chain couples TRBV6-1 to TRBJ2-2; perhaps TRBD1 as D (6 bases). Germline V CDR1 and CDR2: MNHNS, SASEGT. The V and J ends lost 11 bases and 1 base respectively, with 14 bases between them. There are 14 residues in the CDR3.

The chain employs TRBV7-2 and TRBJ1-2, with 8 bases matching TRBD1. Germline CDR1 SGHTA, CDR2 FQGNSA. J was trimmed by 5 bases and V by 3 bases; bases with no gene match: 8. CDR3 size: 15 residues. The CDR3 DNA reads TGTGCCAGCAGCTTGAACAGGGGGACGGGGTATGGCTACACCTTC. Amino acid sequence: CASSLNRGTGYGYTF.

This sequence joins TRBV30 and TRBJ1-2; TRBD1 matches at 7 bases. The CDR3 has 11 residues. With V trimmed by 5 bases and J by 4 bases, 1 base remained unmatched. Germline V gives CDR1 GTSNPN, CDR2 SVGIG (reference sequence). The CDR3 sequence: CAWGTVYGYTF. In DNA form, the CDR3 reads TGTGCCTGGGGGACAGTCTATGGCTACACCTTC.

The V gene is TRBV15, the J gene TRBJ2-5; D not resolved. Germline assignment: CDR1 LNHNV and CDR2 YYDKDF (reference sequence). V lost 3 bases and J 5 bases, leaving 16 bases between the germline ends. The CDR3 is 15 residues long. The DNA of the CDR3 is TGTGCCACCAGCAGGCCGTTGGCAGGATGGGAGACCCAGTACTTC. Residues: CATSRPLAGWETQYF.

This clone was seen a handful of times. The chain is built from TRBV2 and TRBJ2-1, with 9 bases aligning to TRBD2. Unmatched junction bases numbered 16, after V lost 7 bases and J lost 9 bases. The V gene's germline CDR1 is SNHLY and CDR2 FYNNEI. This CDR3 has 16 residues. The CDR3 here is CASIVAAGGRIAEQFF. CDR3 bases: TGTGCCAGCATCGTGGCTGCGGGGGGGCGCATAGCTGAGCAGTTCTTC.

As DNA, the CDR3 is TGTGCCTGGAATGGACGTAGCAATCAGCCCCAGCATTTT. Amino acid sequence: CAWNGRSNQPQHF. The chain links TRBV30 to TRBJ1-5; D call uncertain. Germline lookup yields CDR1 GTSNPN and CDR2 SVGIG (reference sequence). The CDR3 length is 13 residues. Trimming cost V 4 bases and J 0 bases, with 7 bases left between them.

Only a few counts were recorded for this clone. This chain connects TRBV6-6 to TRBJ1-1; unclear D gene. V was pared by 3 bases and J by 5 bases, with 7 bases between. The CDR3 is 12 amino acids. Germline loops: CDR1 MNHNY, CDR2 SVGAGI (reference sequence). CDR3: CASSYPDTEAFF. CDR3 coding DNA: TGTGCCAGCAGTTATCCGGATACTGAAGCTTTCTTT.

This sequence joins TRBV9 and TRBJ1-2, with D uncertain. The CDR3 sequence is 14 residues long. Trimming took 0 bases from V and 0 from J, leaving 6 bases between them. Germline lookup yields CDR1 SGDLS and CDR2 YYNGEE. The CDR3 region has the DNA TGTGCCAGCAGCGTAGCGACTACTAACTATGGCTACACCTTC. Translation gives CASSVATTNYGYTF.

This sequence joins TRBV7-9 and TRBJ1-2; D may be TRBD1 (5 bases). The CDR3 is 13 amino acids. The V and J ends lost 2 bases and 6 bases respectively, with 10 bases between them. Germline V lookup: CDR1 SEHNR, CDR2 FQNEAQ (reference sequence). CDR3 loop: CASSLTAGHGYTF. For the CDR3, the DNA is TGTGCCAGCAGCTTAACGGCAGGGCATGGCTACACCTTC. The whole variable domain, remainder taken from reference TRBV7-9 and TRBJ1-2, is DTGVSQNPRHKITKRGQNVTFRCDPISEHNRLYWYRQTLGQGPEFLTYFQNEAQLEKSRLLSDRFSAERPKGSFSTLEIQRTEQGDSAMYLCASSLTAGHGYTFGSGTRLTVV.

This sequence joins TRBV4-3 and TRBJ2-4; weak D call: TRBD1 (6 bases). V lost 5 bases and J lost 5, with 16 bases in between. CDR3 length equals 15 residues. Germline V gene sequence: CDR1 LGHNA, CDR2 YSLEER. This chain's CDR3 is CASSKTGTPENIQYF. The DNA of the CDR3 is TGCGCCAGCAGCAAAACCGGGACACCAGAAAACATTCAGTACTTC.

The chain couples TRBV9 to TRBJ2-5; no clear D. With 0 bases removed from V and 3 bases from J, the gap between germline ends came to 6 bases. Germline V gene data show CDR1 as SGDLS and CDR2 as YYNGEE. The CDR3 extends over 13 amino acids. This chain's CDR3 is CASSVAPEETQYF. The CDR3, as DNA: TGTGCCAGCAGCGTAGCCCCTGAAGAGACCCAGTACTTC.

This clone is a singleton in its sample. The V gene is TRBV2, the J gene TRBJ2-5; D not certain. Germline V gene data show CDR1 as SNHLY and CDR2 as FYNNEI. Trimming stripped 1 base from V and 2 bases from J, with 8 bases between. There are 14 residues in the CDR3. The CDR3 sequence: CASSEGQPQETQYF. The CDR3 nucleotides read TGTGCCAGCAGTGAAGGTCAGCCACAAGAGACCCAGTACTTC. The full variable domain, with the rest looked up from reference TRBV2 and TRBJ2-5, is EPEVTQTPSHQVTQMGQEVILRCVPISNHLYFYWYRQILGQKVEFLVSFYNNEISEKSEIFDDQFSVERPDGSNFTLKIRSTKLEDSAMYFCASSEGQPQETQYFGPGTRLLVL.

The table lists this clone with a few counts. The chain joins TRBV29-1 to TRBJ2-3; TRBD1 aligns across 9 bases. Germline V gene sequence: CDR1 SQVTM, CDR2 ANQGSEA. With 7 bases clipped from V and 11 bases from J, the junction kept 4 bases outside the gene matches. CDR3 length equals 10 residues. The CDR3 protein is CSGTGAGQYF. The DNA for the CDR3 is TGCAGCGGGACAGGGGCAGGGCAGTATTTT.

The V and J genes are TRBV29-1 and TRBJ2-7, with D uncertain. The CDR3 has 15 residues. The germline CDR1 and CDR2 sequences are SQVTM and ANQGSEA. Deletions cut 7 bases from V and 3 bases from J, with 22 bases between. CDR3 nucleotides: TGCAGCGCTCGCTCCGAGCCAACCGGGTACTACGAGCAGTACTTC. This codes for CSARSEPTGYYEQYF.

This clone has a handful of counts. The rearrangement joins TRBV30 to TRBJ2-3; a possible D gene is TRBD2 (6 bases). Trimming left V 1 base short and J 0 bases short, with 14 bases between. The CDR3 sequence is 16 residues long. Germline CDR1 reads GTSNPN; CDR2 reads SVGIG (reference sequence). CDR3 in DNA: TGTGCCTGGAGTGCGACAACTAGCTTTAGCACAGATACGCAGTATTTT. Protein: CAWSATTSFSTDTQYF.

With respect to this clone: This sample also contains other DNA sequences that code for the same CDR3. CDR3 in amino acids: CASSLVGGDTGELFF. The CDR3 DNA is TGCGCCAGCAGCTTGGTTGGCGGGGACACCGGGGAGCTGTTTTTT. This chain joins TRBV5-1 and TRBJ2-2; D possibly corresponds to TRBD2 (6 bases). The germline CDR1 and CDR2 sequences are SGHRS and YFSETQ. V was cut by 0 bases and J by 3 bases, with 9 bases left in between. The CDR3 is 15 residues long.

The chain combines TRBV6-5 with TRBJ1-1, with TRBD1 identical over 9 bases. The CDR3 runs to 14 residues. The trim removed 9 bases at V and 1 base at J, leaving 6 bases unmatched. The germline V gene has CDR1 MNHEY and CDR2 SVGAGI. CDR3 loop: CASKTGGKNTEAFF. CDR3 in DNA: TGTGCCAGTAAAACAGGGGGCAAGAACACTGAAGCTTTCTTT.

This rearrangement joins TRBV4-1 to TRBJ2-5, with 10 bases aligning to TRBD2. Looked up from germline, CDR1 is MGHRA and CDR2 is YSYEKL. The CDR3 is made up of 13 amino acids. J was trimmed by 5 bases and V by 5 bases; bases with no gene match: 2. CDR3: CASSKGLAETQYF. The CDR3 nucleotides are TGCGCCAGCAGCAAGGGACTAGCGGAGACCCAGTACTTC.

The chain couples TRBV30 to TRBJ2-7; D ambiguous. CDR3 length equals 15 residues. The germline V and J ends were trimmed by 6 bases and 0 bases, with 18 bases remaining between them. The germline gives CDR1 GTSNPN, CDR2 SVGIG (reference sequence). The CDR3 DNA follows: TGTGCCTGTCAGGCGTGGGGTGAGAGCTCCTACGAGCAGTACTTC. It codes for CACQAWGESSYEQYF.

The gene calls are TRBV27 and TRBJ2-7, with D possibly matching TRBD1 (5 bases). V lost 3 bases, J lost 3 bases, and 9 bases lay in between. The CDR3 length is 13 residues. Germline loops: CDR1 MNHEY, CDR2 SMNVEV (reference sequence). The CDR3 here is CASSFRAHYEQYF. The CDR3 DNA reads as TGTGCCAGCAGTTTCAGGGCCCACTACGAGCAGTACTTC.

The rearrangement links TRBV15 to TRBJ1-2; D gene ambiguous. Trimming removed 0 bases at V and 7 bases at J, with 6 bases between. The CDR3 runs to 12 residues. Per germline, CDR1 LNHNV and CDR2 YYDKDF (reference sequence). CDR3 coding DNA: TGTGCCACCAGCAGAGATCTGAGTGGCTACACCTTC. Translated, it gives CATSRDLSGYTF. Variable domain in full (rest from reference TRBV15 and TRBJ1-2): DAMVIQNPRYQVTQFGKPVTLSCSQTLNHNVMYWYQQKSSQAPKLLFHYYDKDFNNEADTPDNFQSRRPNTSFCFLDIRSPGLGDTAMYLCATSRDLSGYTFGSGTRLTVV.

The chain combines TRBV28 with TRBJ1-2, with 8 nucleotides matching TRBD1. Germline CDR1 reads MDHEN; CDR2 reads SYDVKM. V shed 5 bases, J shed 4 bases, and the junction held 6 bases outside the gene matches. The length of the CDR3 is 14 residues. CDR3 sequence: CASSPQGQAYGYTF. The CDR3 DNA follows: TGTGCCAGCAGTCCACAGGGACAGGCCTATGGCTACACCTTC.

This chain joins TRBV30 and TRBJ2-2, with D possibly called TRBD1 or TRBD2 (6 bases each). The CDR3 extends over 14 amino acids. Germline CDR1 and CDR2: GTSNPN and SVGIG (reference sequence). The V end lost 3 bases, the J end lost 2 bases, and 10 bases lay between the germline ends. This CDR3 is CAWSGGPNTGELFF. Here the CDR3 DNA reads TGTGCCTGGAGCGGGGGCCCAAACACCGGGGAGCTGTTTTTT. The complete variable domain, with remaining parts taken from reference TRBV30 and TRBJ2-2, reads SQTIHQWPATLVQPVGSPLSLECTVEGTSNPNLYWYRQAAGRGLQLLFYSVGIGQISSEVPQNLSASRPQDRQFILSSKKLLLSDSGFYLCAWSGGPNTGELFFGEGSRLTVL.

The rearrangement links TRBV30 to TRBJ2-1; D is uncertain. This CDR3 region has 12 residues. V was trimmed by 3 bases and J by 4 bases, leaving 7 bases between them. The germline V gene encodes CDR1 GTSNPN and CDR2 SVGIG (reference sequence). The CDR3 DNA is TGTGCCTGGAGCCTCCGGTACAATGAGCAGTTCTTC. Amino acids: CAWSLRYNEQFF.